Each of the 21 T cell receptor beta chains below was sequenced from the same sample in a study of blood T cell repertoires in COVID-19. Profiled with immunoSEQ multiplex PCR; TCRdb holds only in-frame clones, not every one. The table lists more than 200,000 clones, 88% of them singletons, with about 4% in the top ten. Sample: PBMCs or T cells enriched from blood (not recorded which). The source of these receptors is a woman in her thirties who had been exposed to COVID-19.

This clone appeared a single time. V gene TRBV25-1 combines with J gene TRBJ2-7; the match to TRBD2 covers 11 bases. Per the germline V gene, CDR1 is MGHDK and CDR2 is SYGVNS. This CDR3 has 18 residues. The V gene end was trimmed by 5 bases and the J gene end by 2 bases; junction bases not matched to a gene: 14. The CDR3 DNA is TGTGCCAGCAGTTCCAACCCTCCAACTAGCGGGAGAGCCTACGAGCAGTACTTC. It encodes CASSSNPPTSGRAYEQYF.

The chain carries TRBV2 and TRBJ2-1; the D gene is possibly TRBD2 (5 bases). V was cut by 6 bases and J by 5 bases, with 14 bases left in between. Germline CDR1 and CDR2: SNHLY and FYNNEI. The CDR3 contains 14 residues. In nucleotides, the CDR3 is TGTGCCAGCAGGAAACTAGGTGGGGACAATGAGCAGTTCTTC. Its translation is CASRKLGGDNEQFF.

This sequence joins TRBV5-1 and TRBJ1-1, with 8 bases lining up with TRBD1. The CDR3 extends over 14 amino acids. Germline trimming cut 3 bases from V and 4 bases from J; bases unmatched to any gene: 5. Germline CDR1 SGHRS, CDR2 YFSETQ. CDR3 residues: CASSWGDRTTEAFF. CDR3 coding DNA: TGCGCCAGCAGCTGGGGGGACAGGACCACTGAAGCTTTCTTT.

As regards this clone: One end of the junction fails to match germline, which may point to a read error. The chain uses TRBV5-6 and TRBJ2-1, with 11 bases that match TRBD1. The germline V gene has CDR1 SGHDT and CDR2 YYEEEE. The CDR3 runs 16 residues. As DNA, the CDR3 is TGTGCCAGCCGCTTTCCGGGGACAGGGGGTAGCAATGAGCAGTTCTTC. It codes for CASRFPGTGGSNEQFF. Using reference TRBV5-6 and TRBJ2-1 for the parts outside the CDR3, the full variable domain is DAGVTQSPTHLIKTRGQQVTLRCSPKSGHDTVSWYQQALGQGPQFIFQYYEEEERQRGNFPDRFSGHQFPNYSSELNVNALLLGDSALYLCASRFPGTGGSNEQFFGPGTRLTVL.

V is TRBV7-9 and J is TRBJ2-1; TRBD1 might be the D (6 bases). Trimming took off 7 bases at V and 5 bases at J, with 18 bases between the two ends. There are 15 residues in the CDR3. From germline, CDR1 is SEHNR and CDR2 FQNEAQ (reference sequence). The CDR3 sequence: CASKPRAGANNEQFF. CDR3 sequence (DNA): TGTGCCAGCAAACCGCGGGCAGGGGCAAACAATGAGCAGTTCTTC.

The chain couples TRBV7-2 to TRBJ2-7; 9 bases are a match to TRBD2. After removal of 1 base from V and 6 bases from J, the junction contained 10 bases not matched to a gene. Germline CDR1 and CDR2: SGHTA and FQGNSA. The CDR3 is 16 residues long. In DNA, the CDR3 is TGTGCCAGCAGCTTAGGGGGATTGGCGGGAGGGTCCGAGCAGTACTTC. This gives the protein CASSLGGLAGGSEQYF. Together with reference TRBV7-2 and TRBJ2-7, the CDR3 gives the full variable domain: GAGVSQSPSNKVTEKGKDVELRCDPISGHTALYWYRQSLGQGLEFLIYFQGNSAPDKSGLPSDRFSAERTGGSVSTLTIQRTQQEDSAVYLCASSLGGLAGGSEQYFGPGTRLTVT.

The chain couples TRBV15 to TRBJ2-2, with 11 bases fitting TRBD2. The CDR3 extends over 18 amino acids. V was pared by 3 bases and J by 4 bases, with 10 bases of the junction left unmatched. The germline CDR1 and CDR2 sequences are LNHNV and YYDKDF (reference sequence). CDR3: CATSSGRIAGGPTGELFF. The CDR3 DNA is TGTGCCACCAGCAGTGGGAGAATAGCGGGAGGGCCCACCGGGGAGCTGTTTTTT.

This sequence joins TRBV18 and TRBJ2-1, with TRBD2 matching 9 bases. Trimming cost V 0 bases and J 5 bases; bases outside gene matches: 2. Germline-derived CDR1 and CDR2 are KGHSH and LQKENI. CDR3 size: 15 residues. CDR3 sequence: CASSPPSGRDNEQFF. CDR3 bases: TGTGCCAGCTCACCACCTAGCGGGAGAGACAATGAGCAGTTCTTC.

CDR3 protein: CASSYSSYQETQYF. The CDR3 nucleotides read TGTGCCAGCAGTTACTCATCGTACCAAGAGACCCAGTACTTC. The V and J genes are TRBV6-2 or TRBV6-3 and TRBJ2-5; unclear D gene. The length of the CDR3 is 14 residues. Germline V gene sequence: CDR1 MNHEY, CDR2 SVGEGT. V lost 0 bases, J lost 0 bases, and 5 bases lay in between.

The chain links TRBV13 to TRBJ1-2, with D uncertain. With 2 bases removed from V and 8 bases from J, the gap between germline ends came to 12 bases. This CDR3 is 13 amino acids long. CDR1 PRHDT and CDR2 FYEKMQ come from the germline V gene (reference sequence). The CDR3 sequence is CASSLRVTGGYTF. DNA for the CDR3: TGTGCCAGCAGCTTACGGGTGACGGGAGGCTACACCTTC.

The chain recombines TRBV5-1 with TRBJ1-2; 11 nucleotides match TRBD1. V gave up 5 bases and J gave up 2 bases; unmatched junction bases: 8. CDR3 length: 16 amino acids. CDR1 and CDR2 from the germline V gene are SGHRS and YFSETQ. The CDR3 DNA reads TGCGCCAGCAGACTAGGGACAGGGGGGCGCAACTATGGCTACACCTTC. This translates into CASRLGTGGRNYGYTF.

CDR3 protein: CASSSGPTNEKLFF. CDR3 in DNA: TGTGCCAGCAGCTCGGGTCCAACTAATGAAAAACTGTTTTTT. The chain carries TRBV7-2 and TRBJ1-4; the D is unclear. Germline V gene data show CDR1 as SGHTA and CDR2 as FQGNSA. V shed 4 bases and J shed 0 bases, with 6 bases lying between them. The CDR3 runs 14 residues.

The chain joins TRBV4-1 to TRBJ1-5; perhaps TRBD1 as D (6 bases). Looked up from germline, CDR1 is MGHRA and CDR2 is YSYEKL. V was clipped by 5 bases and J by 4 bases, with 15 bases between them. This CDR3 spans 15 amino acids. The CDR3 sequence: CASSTWPRGNQPQHF. CDR3 in DNA: TGCGCCAGCAGCACCTGGCCTAGGGGGAATCAGCCCCAGCATTTT.

V and J are TRBV27 and TRBJ1-5, with D possibly being TRBD1 (5 bases). This CDR3 comprises 16 residues. V lost 3 bases and J lost 4, with 16 bases in between. Germline CDR1 is MNHEY and CDR2 is SMNVEV (reference sequence). The chain's CDR3 is CASSFPGGGSNQPQHF. CDR3 coding DNA: TGTGCCAGCAGTTTCCCCGGGGGGGGTTCAAATCAGCCCCAGCATTTT.

DNA of the CDR3: TGTGCCAGCAGTTTAGACAGGGGGACCTACGAGCAGTACTTC. The encoded protein is CASSLDRGTYEQYF. The rearrangement uses TRBV28 and TRBJ2-7, with TRBD1 identical over 9 bases. The V gene's germline CDR1 is MDHEN and CDR2 SYDVKM. The CDR3 is made up of 14 amino acids. J gave up 2 bases and V 2 bases, and 1 base lay outside the gene matches.

The chain carries TRBV19 and TRBJ1-2; D call uncertain. V was pared by 3 bases and J by 8 bases, with 19 bases between. The CDR3 contains 15 residues. CDR1 and CDR2 from the germline V gene are LNHDA and SQIVND (reference sequence). In DNA, the CDR3 is TGTGCCAGTAGTATTGCCTGGTACGAAGAAGAGGGCTACACCTTC. This sequence encodes CASSIAWYEEEGYTF.

The chain is built from TRBV6-5 and TRBJ1-2; 7 bases line up with TRBD1. The CDR3 contains 14 residues. Germline assignment: CDR1 MNHEY and CDR2 SVGAGI. V trimming: 5 bases; J trimming: 4 bases; junction bases outside the gene matches: 7. The CDR3, as DNA: TGTGCCAGCAGTCCGGCGGGACAGTTCTATGGCTACACCTTC. It encodes CASSPAGQFYGYTF.

This chain connects TRBV2 to TRBJ1-1; 9 bases are a match to TRBD1. After removal of 5 bases from V and 5 bases from J, the junction contained 6 bases not matched to a gene. The germline gives CDR1 SNHLY, CDR2 FYNNEI. The CDR3 covers 14 residues. The CDR3 DNA sequence: TGTGCCAGCAGTCTGGACAGGGGCAAAACTGAAGCTTTCTTT. It is translated as CASSLDRGKTEAFF.

The chain couples TRBV4-1 to TRBJ1-6, with 7 bases fitting TRBD1. The CDR3 runs to 17 residues. Germline CDR1 and CDR2: MGHRA and YSYEKL. V lost 0 bases, J lost 2 bases, and 4 bases stayed unmatched. The CDR3 sequence: CASSQDGRGAYNSPLHF. The CDR3 nucleotides read TGCGCCAGCAGCCAAGATGGCAGGGGGGCCTATAATTCACCCCTCCACTTT.

CDR3 residues: CASRSERGLALAGGFADTQYF. CDR3 DNA sequence: TGTGCAAGTCGCTCAGAGAGAGGTCTCGCCCTGGCGGGAGGGTTCGCAGATACGCAGTATTTT. The chain recombines TRBV12-2 with TRBJ2-3; the tabulated D call, TRBD2, remains unverified against the DNA. TRBV12-2 is an annotated pseudogene. CDR3 length: 21 residues.

This sequence joins TRBV14 and TRBJ2-7, with D perhaps TRBD2 (6 bases). The V gene lost 0 bases and the J gene lost 7 bases, with 13 bases spanning the gap. CDR3 size: 14 residues. Germline V gene lookup returns CDR1 SGHDN and CDR2 FVKESK. CDR3 amino acids: CASSQDLPGREQYF. The CDR3, as DNA: TGTGCCAGCAGCCAAGATTTGCCAGGGAGGGAGCAGTACTTC.